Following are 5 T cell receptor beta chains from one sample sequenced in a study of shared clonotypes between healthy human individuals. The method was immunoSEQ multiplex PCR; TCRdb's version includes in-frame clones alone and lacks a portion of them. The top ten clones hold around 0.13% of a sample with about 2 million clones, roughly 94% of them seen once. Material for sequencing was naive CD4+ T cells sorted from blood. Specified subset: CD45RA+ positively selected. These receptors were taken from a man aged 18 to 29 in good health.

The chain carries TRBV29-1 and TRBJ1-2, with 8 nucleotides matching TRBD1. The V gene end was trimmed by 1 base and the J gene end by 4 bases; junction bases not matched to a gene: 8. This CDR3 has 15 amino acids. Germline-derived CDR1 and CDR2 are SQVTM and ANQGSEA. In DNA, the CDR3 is TGCAGCGTTGAAGGTTCGGCAGGGGGCGTCTATGGCTACACCTTC. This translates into CSVEGSAGGVYGYTF.

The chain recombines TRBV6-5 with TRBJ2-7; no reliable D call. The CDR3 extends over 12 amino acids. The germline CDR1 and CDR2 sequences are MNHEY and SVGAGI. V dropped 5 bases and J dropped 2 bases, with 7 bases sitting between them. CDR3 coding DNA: TGTGCCAGCAGTCGACCTCCCTACGAGCAGTACTTC. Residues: CASSRPPYEQYF.

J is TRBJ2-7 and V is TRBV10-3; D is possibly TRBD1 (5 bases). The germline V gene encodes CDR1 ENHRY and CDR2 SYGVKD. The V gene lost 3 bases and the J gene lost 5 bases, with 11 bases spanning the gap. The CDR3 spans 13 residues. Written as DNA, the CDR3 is TGTGCCATCAGTGACAGGGATATGAACGAGCAGTACTTC. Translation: CAISDRDMNEQYF.

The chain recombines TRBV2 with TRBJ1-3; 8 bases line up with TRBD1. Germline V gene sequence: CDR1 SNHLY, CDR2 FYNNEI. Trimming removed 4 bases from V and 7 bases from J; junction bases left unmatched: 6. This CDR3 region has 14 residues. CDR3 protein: CASSGTGSWNTIYF. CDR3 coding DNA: TGTGCCAGCAGTGGGACAGGGAGTTGGAACACCATATATTTT. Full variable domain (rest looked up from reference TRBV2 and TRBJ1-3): EPEVTQTPSHQVTQMGQEVILRCVPISNHLYFYWYRQILGQKVEFLVSFYNNEISEKSEIFDDQFSVERPDGSNFTLKIRSTKLEDSAMYFCASSGTGSWNTIYFGEGSWLTVV.

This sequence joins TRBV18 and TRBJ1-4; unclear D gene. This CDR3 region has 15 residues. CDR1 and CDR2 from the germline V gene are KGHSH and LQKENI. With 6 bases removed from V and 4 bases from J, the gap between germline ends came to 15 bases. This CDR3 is CASSFQAGLNEKLFF. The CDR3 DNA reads TGTGCCAGCTCTTTTCAAGCAGGTCTTAATGAAAAACTGTTTTTT.